The next 15 T cell receptor beta chains were all read from a single sample in a study of blood T cell repertoires in COVID-19. The data were produced by immunoSEQ multiplex PCR, yet TCRdb's version contains in-frame clones alone and is incomplete. The table includes 140,000 or so clones, roughly nine tenths detected once. Sequencing input: peripheral blood. All receptors come from a human donor in a cohort sampled during active COVID-19.

V gene TRBV4-3 combines with J gene TRBJ2-5; 10 bases map to TRBD2. The V gene's germline CDR1 is LGHNA and CDR2 YSLEER. The CDR3 is made up of 16 amino acids. Germline trimming cut 1 base from V and 2 bases from J; bases unmatched to any gene: 4. The CDR3 sequence: CASSQVASGGQETQYF. The DNA for the CDR3 is TGCGCCAGCAGCCAAGTTGCTAGCGGGGGACAAGAGACCCAGTACTTC.

The rearrangement joins TRBV4-2 to TRBJ1-2, with D hard to call. CDR1 is LGHNA and CDR2 is YNFKEQ in the germline V gene. This CDR3 is 14 amino acids long. Trimming removed 4 bases at V and 1 base at J, with 10 bases between. CDR3 amino acids: CASSPLLVNYGYTF. Written as DNA, the CDR3 is TGTGCCAGCAGCCCACTTCTTGTTAACTATGGCTACACCTTC.

The chain carries TRBV6-5 and TRBJ2-3; no firm D call. Per the germline V gene, CDR1 is MNHEY and CDR2 is SVGAGI. Trimming pared 2 bases from V and 1 base from J, leaving 10 bases between. The CDR3 covers 15 residues. CDR3 in amino acids: CASSYQVGGTDTQYF. Written as DNA, the CDR3 is TGTGCCAGCAGTTACCAGGTCGGCGGCACAGATACGCAGTATTTT.

In its sample, this clone was seen once. The chain combines TRBV9 with TRBJ2-3; 7 bases map to TRBD2. Germline CDR1 SGDLS, CDR2 YYNGEE. The CDR3 consists of 19 residues. J gave up 0 bases and V 3 bases, and 16 bases lay outside the gene matches. DNA of the CDR3: TGTGCCAGCAGCGCCGAAGGTGGGGCTAGCGGAACTAGCACAGATACGCAGTATTTT. This sequence encodes CASSAEGGASGTSTDTQYF.

This clone was found a few times. The chain couples TRBV4-1 to TRBJ2-7; 8 nucleotides align to TRBD1. The CDR3 length is 15 residues. CDR1 is MGHRA, CDR2 YSYEKL, per germline. The junction had 8 bases not matched to a gene; V was cut back by 4 bases and J by 3 bases. The CDR3: CASSPGQGILYEQYF. The CDR3 nucleotides are TGCGCCAGCAGCCCCGGACAGGGTATCCTCTACGAGCAGTACTTC.

The chain links TRBV6-5 to TRBJ2-1; 8 bases match TRBD1. The CDR3 contains 15 residues. The germline gives CDR1 MNHEY, CDR2 SVGAGI. Trimming at V came to 5 bases and at J to 2 bases, leaving 5 bases not matched to a gene. Here the CDR3 DNA reads TGTGCCAGCAGTCGGACAGGGCTCGCCTACAATGAGCAGTTCTTC. Amino acids: CASSRTGLAYNEQFF.

The rearrangement links TRBV7-6 to TRBJ1-6; D is possibly TRBD1 (6 bases). V was cut by 3 bases and J by 8 bases, with 11 bases left in between. The germline V gene encodes CDR1 SGHVS and CDR2 FNYEAQ. This CDR3 contains 14 residues. The DNA of the CDR3 is TGTGCCAGCAGCTTGCAGGCAGGGGATTCACCCCTCCACTTT. Its translation is CASSLQAGDSPLHF.

The chain combines TRBV25-1 with TRBJ2-7; no clear D. The V end lost 8 bases, the J end lost 4 bases, and 18 bases lay between the germline ends. CDR3 size: 14 residues. Per the germline V gene, CDR1 is MGHDK and CDR2 is SYGVNS. The CDR3 reads CASAPDGRSYEQYF. The CDR3 DNA follows: TGTGCCAGCGCCCCTGACGGTCGGAGTTACGAGCAGTACTTC.

J is TRBJ2-1 and V is TRBV2; 9 positions match TRBD2. This CDR3 is 15 amino acids long. J gave up 3 bases and V 8 bases, and 8 bases lay outside the gene matches. Germline lookup yields CDR1 SNHLY and CDR2 FYNNEI. The CDR3 here is CASLRGGGIYNEQFF. The CDR3 DNA reads TGTGCCAGCCTGCGGGGGGGAGGGATCTACAATGAGCAGTTCTTC.

This chain uses TRBV7-9 with TRBJ2-7; possibly TRBD2 for D (5 bases). The CDR3 is 12 residues long. V lost 5 bases and J 7 bases, leaving 12 bases between the germline ends. CDR1 is SEHNR, CDR2 FQNEAQ, per germline (reference sequence). CDR3 protein: CASSIGSGEQYF. The DNA of the CDR3 is TGTGCCAGCAGCATCGGTTCGGGGGAGCAGTACTTC. Together with reference TRBV7-9 and TRBJ2-7, the CDR3 gives the full variable domain: DTGVSQNPRHKITKRGQNVTFRCDPISEHNRLYWYRQTLGQGPEFLTYFQNEAQLEKSRLLSDRFSAERPKGSFSTLEIQRTEQGDSAMYLCASSIGSGEQYFGPGTRLTVT.

The rearrangement joins TRBV4-1 to TRBJ2-2; D perhaps matches TRBD1 (5 bases). The V end was cut by 2 bases, the J end by 6 bases, with 16 bases between. CDR1 is MGHRA, CDR2 YSYEKL, per germline. This CDR3 is built from 16 residues. CDR3 sequence reads: CASSQISGLFPGELFF. The DNA of the CDR3 is TGCGCCAGCAGCCAAATTTCAGGGTTGTTTCCCGGGGAGCTGTTTTTT.

The genes are TRBV4-1 and TRBJ1-5, with D hard to call. Trimming cost V 1 base and J 6 bases, with 4 bases left between them. CDR1 MGHRA and CDR2 YSYEKL come from the germline V gene. The CDR3 covers 12 residues. The CDR3 DNA sequence: TGCGCCAGCAGCCAAGGAGGTCAGCCCCAGCATTTT. This codes for CASSQGGQPQHF.

The V call is TRBV30, the J call TRBJ2-2, with TRBD1 matching 8 bases. The CDR3 runs 14 residues. The trim removed 5 bases at V and 4 bases at J, leaving 6 bases unmatched. Per the germline V gene, CDR1 is GTSNPN and CDR2 is SVGIG (reference sequence). CDR3 sequence reads: CAWATGVFTGELFF. In DNA form, the CDR3 reads TGTGCCTGGGCGACAGGGGTTTTCACCGGGGAGCTGTTTTTT.

J is TRBJ2-7 and V is TRBV13; 8 bases are shared with TRBD1. The germline V gene encodes CDR1 PRHDT and CDR2 FYEKMQ (reference sequence). This CDR3 is built from 14 residues. After removal of 1 base from V and 5 bases from J, the junction contained 4 bases not matched to a gene. The DNA of the CDR3 is TGTGCCAGCAGCTTAGCCAGGGGGCGCAACGAGCAGTACTTC. Residues: CASSLARGRNEQYF.

The genes are TRBV5-1 and TRBJ1-1; D not resolved. Per the germline V gene, CDR1 is SGHRS and CDR2 is YFSETQ. The CDR3 extends over 13 amino acids. V lost 2 bases to trimming and J lost 5 bases, with 10 bases between them. The CDR3: CASSFEGATEAFF. The CDR3 DNA is TGCGCCAGCAGCTTTGAGGGTGCGACTGAAGCTTTCTTT.